Presented here are 12 T cell receptor beta chains from one specimen sequenced in a study of T-cell memory formation after mild COVID-19. MiXCR was run by TCRdb on the 5' RACE reads, yielding one entry per CDR3 protein. Of roughly 150,000 distinct CDR3 sequences in the sample, 11% to 15% are singletons; the top ten hold around 28%. Sequenced sample: PBMCs or a T cell subset sorted from them (not recorded which). Every receptor here comes from an adult woman who had mild COVID-19 (a few samples of this study predate the infection). Cell type and time point are not known.

This clonotype was counted only a few times. This sequence joins TRBV6-5 and TRBJ2-1; the match to TRBD2 covers 7 bases. The CDR3 runs 17 residues. Germline CDR1 is MNHEY and CDR2 is SVGAGI. Trimming took 0 bases from V and 0 from J; bases not matched to a gene: 5. The CDR3 protein is CASSYSFGGSSYNEQFF. CDR3 DNA: TGTGCCAGCAGTTACTCTTTCGGCGGGAGCTCCTACAATGAGCAGTTCTTC.

The chain has TRBV24-1 and TRBJ2-1, with D hard to call. Germline V lookup: CDR1 KGHDR, CDR2 SFDVKD. This CDR3 has 13 residues. Trimming stripped 8 bases from V and 7 bases from J, with 14 bases between. The CDR3 loop reads CATKPGMGNEQFF. CDR3 coding DNA: TGTGCCACCAAGCCAGGAATGGGAAATGAGCAGTTCTTC.

The chain has TRBV5-4 and TRBJ2-7, with D perhaps TRBD1 (5 bases). The V gene's germline CDR1 is SGHNT and CDR2 YYREEE (reference sequence). This CDR3 has 15 amino acids. Deletions cut 0 bases from V and 3 bases from J, with 13 bases between. In DNA, the CDR3 is TGTGCCAGCAGCTTGGACGCCGTAGGGGACTACGAGCAGTACTTC. This codes for CASSLDAVGDYEQYF.

The chain employs TRBV10-3 and TRBJ2-3; 9 bases fit TRBD2. V dropped 4 bases and J dropped 4; count of bases not matched to a gene: 6. CDR3 length equals 15 residues. CDR1 is ENHRY, CDR2 SYGVKD, per germline. The CDR3 region is CAISGTSGSPDTQYF. Written as DNA, the CDR3 is TGTGCCATCAGTGGTACTAGCGGGTCTCCAGATACGCAGTATTTT.

This clonotype was detected only a few times. The chain recombines TRBV30 with TRBJ2-1; D not certain. V was cut by 5 bases and J by 4 bases, with 15 bases left in between. Germline V gene lookup returns CDR1 GTSNPN and CDR2 SVGIG (reference sequence). CDR3 size: 14 residues. CDR3 protein: CAWGVNLDYNEQFF. The DNA of the CDR3 is TGTGCCTGGGGCGTTAACCTGGATTACAATGAGCAGTTCTTC.

This clonotype was seen more than once but under ten times. V is TRBV13 and J is TRBJ2-5, with no clear D. CDR1 and CDR2 from the germline V gene are PRHDT and FYEKMQ (reference sequence). CDR3 length equals 12 residues. V lost 5 bases and J 1 base, leaving 5 bases between the germline ends. CDR3 region: CASSPFQETQYF. CDR3 DNA sequence: TGTGCCAGCAGCCCCTTCCAAGAGACCCAGTACTTC.

CDR3 coding DNA: TGTGCCAGCAGCGTAGTTTCCGGGGTTAATGAAAAACTGTTTTTT. It codes for CASSVVSGVNEKLFF. This chain joins TRBV9 and TRBJ1-4, with D hard to call. CDR1 and CDR2 from the germline V gene are SGDLS and YYNGEE. The V end was cut by 0 bases, the J end by 4 bases, with 10 bases between. This CDR3 is 15 amino acids long. The whole variable domain, filled in from reference TRBV9 and TRBJ1-4, reads DSGVTQTPKHLITATGQRVTLRCSPRSGDLSVYWYQQSLDQGLQFLIQYYNGEERAKGNILERFSAQQFPDLHSELNLSSLELGDSALYFCASSVVSGVNEKLFFGSGTQLSVL.

This clonotype appeared a few times. The rearrangement links TRBV7-2 to TRBJ1-5, with unresolved D. Germline V lookup: CDR1 SGHTA, CDR2 FQGNSA. This CDR3 is 16 amino acids long. V gave up 1 base and J gave up 0 bases, with 10 bases separating them. The CDR3: CASSLEGKGSNQPQHF. CDR3 bases: TGTGCCAGCAGCTTAGAGGGAAAGGGTAGCAATCAGCCCCAGCATTTT.

This clonotype was observed a few times. The chain recombines TRBV20-1 with TRBJ2-4; 15 bases align to TRBD2. Trimming took 6 bases from V and 9 from J; bases not matched to a gene: 9. Germline loops: CDR1 DFQATT, CDR2 SNEGSKA (reference sequence). CDR3 size: 15 residues. CDR3 amino acids: CSAPGLAGGPGIQYF. CDR3 coding DNA: TGCAGTGCCCCTGGACTAGCGGGAGGGCCAGGCATTCAGTACTTC.

This clonotype was recorded many times. The rearrangement joins TRBV7-9 to TRBJ2-7; D perhaps matches TRBD2 (5 bases). CDR1 is SEHNR, CDR2 FQNEAQ, per germline (reference sequence). CDR3 size: 16 residues. V lost 5 bases to trimming and J lost 0 bases, with 17 bases between them. The CDR3 is CASSHITGLNSYEQYF. The DNA for the CDR3 is TGTGCCAGCAGCCATATTACTGGACTCAACTCCTACGAGCAGTACTTC.

The V and J genes are TRBV9 and TRBJ1-3; 9 nucleotides line up with TRBD1. V lost 0 bases, J lost 1 base, and 8 bases stayed unmatched. The CDR3 is 18 residues long. CDR1 and CDR2 from the germline V gene are SGDLS and YYNGEE. In DNA form, the CDR3 reads TGTGCCAGCAGCGTAGCTCAGGACAGGGGCTCATCTGGAAACACCATATATTTT. Encoded protein: CASSVAQDRGSSGNTIYF.

The J gene is TRBJ2-6, the V gene TRBV5-8, with 8 positions matching TRBD1. The J segment lost 0 bases and the V segment lost 1 base, leaving 6 bases of the junction unmatched. Per germline, CDR1 SGHTS and CDR2 YDEGEE. CDR3 length: 18 residues. The CDR3 region has the DNA TGTGCCAGCAGCTTGACCCGGGACAGGCCCTCTGGGGCCAACGTCCTGACTTTC. It codes for CASSLTRDRPSGANVLTF.